A selection of T cell receptor beta chains follows, all from one sample in a study of cytomegalovirus exposure and HLA in healthy donors. Sequencing was performed with immunoSEQ multiplex PCR; in TCRdb, only in-frame clones are kept and a portion is missing. The sample records around 150,000 clones, roughly 79% being singletons. The sample was PBMCs. These receptors all come from a man between 25 and 39 years old in good health and CMV-seropositive. Each CDR3 is given with its conserved first and last residue. Each record gives: V gene, D gene, clone size, J gene, CDR3 DNA, CDR3 protein. A D gene is named only where the DNA matches it firmly. Not every row has a clone size; where given, it reads once, few, many or a size class.

TRBV6-6	TRBD1	.	TRBJ2-3	TGTGCCAGCAGTTACTCGCTGGGACAGGGCGAAGATACGCAGTATTTT	CASSYSLGQGEDTQYF
TRBV30	TRBD2	.	TRBJ2-1	TGTGCCTGGAGTGTACTACGAAGGACTAGCGACTCCTACAATGAGCAGTTCTTC	CAWSVLRRTSDSYNEQFF
TRBV9	TRBD2	.	TRBJ2-2	TGTGCCAGCAGCGTAAGGGGGACTAGGTTGCACACCGGGGAGCTGTTTTTT	CASSVRGTRLHTGELFF
TRBV10-3	TRBD2	.	TRBJ2-1	TGTGCCATCAGTGAGAGGACTAGCGGGGGAGGTGAGCAGTTCTTC	CAISERTSGGGEQFF
TRBV5-1	.	.	TRBJ2-2	TGCGCCAGCAGCCCCAGGACAACTATTAACACCGGGGAGCTGTTTTTT	CASSPRTTINTGELFF
TRBV5-6	.	few	TRBJ2-7	TGTGCCAGCAGCTGGGCAGAGAGCTCCTACGAGCAGTACTTC	CASSWAESSYEQYF
TRBV5-5	TRBD1	few	TRBJ2-7	TGTGCCAGCAGCGCCCCCGGGACAGGGAGCTACGAGCAGTACTTC	CASSAPGTGSYEQYF
TRBV5-6	.	.	TRBJ2-1	TGTGCCAGCAGCCCACTCACAGGGTTAAATGAGCAGTTCTTC	CASSPLTGLNEQFF
TRBV18	.	.	TRBJ2-2	TGTGCCAGCTCATTCAGGCAGTCTAACACCGGGGAGCTGTTTTTT	CASSFRQSNTGELFF
TRBV29-1	.	once	TRBJ2-5	TGCAGCGTGACTGACCGACTCCTACAAGAGACCCAGTACTTC	CSVTDRLLQETQYF
TRBV28	.	.	TRBJ2-1	TGTGCCAGCAGCCCCGGACTACTATACAATGAGCAGTTCTTC	CASSPGLLYNEQFF
TRBV18	TRBD2	once	TRBJ2-5	TGTGCCAGCTCACCGCGAGCGGGGGCTACAGAGACCCAGTACTTC	CASSPRAGATETQYF
TRBV28	.	.	TRBJ1-1	TGTGCCAGCAGTCAGTCCAGGGTCGTAGCTTTCTTT	CASSQSRVVAFF
TRBV6-5	TRBD1	.	TRBJ1-5	TGTGCCAGCAGCTTGGACAGGGTTCAACCCCAGCATTTT	CASSLDRVQPQHF
TRBV18	.	.	TRBJ2-3	TGTGCCAGCTCACCGAGCGTTGATAGCACAGATACGCAGTATTTT	CASSPSVDSTDTQYF
TRBV7-2	.	few	TRBJ2-1	TGTGCCAGCAGTCGTAGGGGGGGATCCTACAATGAGCAGTTCTTC	CASSRRGGSYNEQFF
TRBV4-1	TRBD2	.	TRBJ2-1	TGCGCCAGCAGCCAAGGATTTGGACTAGCGGGATGGAGTGAGCAGTTCTTC	CASSQGFGLAGWSEQFF
TRBV12-2	.	.	TRBJ2-7	TGTGCAAGTCGCTTCGAACCCACAGGGGGCGAGCAGTACTTC	CASRFEPTGGEQYF
TRBV6-5	.	.	TRBJ2-6	TGTGCCAGCATGGCCAGTTCTGGGGCCAACGTCCTGACTTTC	CASMASSGANVLTF
TRBV7-2	TRBD1	.	TRBJ2-1	TGTGCCAGCAGCTCACAGACAGGGGTTTACAATGAGCAGTTCTTC	CASSSQTGVYNEQFF
TRBV28	TRBD2	.	TRBJ2-5	TGTGCCAGCAGTTGGGTGTATGGGCTAGCGGGAGACTCAACAGGGCGGGAGACCCAGTACTTC	CASSWVYGLAGDSTGRETQYF
TRBV21-1	.	.	TRBJ2-7	TGTGCCAGCAGCTCCGGGGGGATCCCAGGACTAGCGGGAGGTATTGGCGGCGAGCAGTACTTC	CASSSGGIPGLAGGIGGEQYF
TRBV18	.	.	TRBJ2-3	TGTGCCAGCTCACCACGTGCCAGCGGGTCGACAGATACGCAGTATTTT	CASSPRASGSTDTQYF
TRBV6-5	.	.	TRBJ2-7	TGTGCCAGCCGGGATTTCTCCTACGAGCAGTACTTC	CASRDFSYEQYF
TRBV21-1	.	once	TRBJ2-7	TGTGCCAGCAGCAAAGATCCAGGGAAGACCCACGAGCAGTACTTC	CASSKDPGKTHEQYF
TRBV6-5	.	once	TRBJ2-2	TGTGCCAGCAGTTACGGCGGCACCGGGGAGCTGTTTTTT	CASSYGGTGELFF
TRBV7-2	TRBD2	.	TRBJ2-3	TGTGCCAGCAGCCCCTTAGCGGGAGGGGGCACAGATACGCAGTATTTT	CASSPLAGGGTDTQYF
TRBV18	TRBD1	.	TRBJ1-6	TGTGCCAGCTCCCCTGACAGGGTTCGGAATTCACCCCTCCACTTT	CASSPDRVRNSPLHF
TRBV19	TRBD1	.	TRBJ1-5	TGTGCCAGTAGGGGGGACAGGGGGCGTGGACAGCCCCAGCATTTT	CASRGDRGRGQPQHF